This is a list of T cell receptor beta chains from one sample in a study of beta chain features in type 1 diabetes. TCRdb keeps only in-frame clones here, not all; method: immunoSEQ multiplex PCR. The table lists about 160,000 clones, roughly 8% of them singletons, with about 0.6% in the top ten. Sequences were obtained from central memory CD4+ T cells from blood. These receptors all come from a young man in good health. Both conserved end residues are part of each CDR3. D genes are given only for firm matches. Size values are once, few and many counts, or a class for expanded clones, and some rows have none.

size	V	J	D	DNA	CDR3
many	TRBV29-1	TRBJ2-5	TRBD1	TGCAGCGTTTCAGGGGGCGAGGGGACCCAGTACTTC	CSVSGGEGTQYF
.	TRBV4-3	TRBJ2-1	.	TGCGCCAGCAGCCAAGATTTCTTCGGTGAGCAGTTCTTC	CASSQDFFGEQFF
few	TRBV5-4	TRBJ2-7	.	TGTGCCAGCAGCTTGGACGGTAAAGCCTACGAGCAGTACTTC	CASSLDGKAYEQYF
many	TRBV11-1	TRBJ2-1	.	TGTGCCAGCAACAACGCTGTCGATGAGCAGTTCTTC	CASNNAVDEQFF
few	TRBV6-5	TRBJ1-1	TRBD1	TGTGCCAGCAGTTACGACAGGGGAAGCACTGAAGCTTTCTTT	CASSYDRGSTEAFF
many	TRBV18	TRBJ2-1	.	TGTGCCAGCTCACCTCTTCCCAGCGGCAACAATGAGCAGTTCTTC	CASSPLPSGNNEQFF
many	TRBV18	TRBJ2-1	TRBD2	TGTGCCAGCTCACCAACCACACTAGCGGGAGCTGGTAATGAGCAGTTCTTC	CASSPTTLAGAGNEQFF
many	TRBV5-1	TRBJ2-2	.	TGCGCCAGCAGCCCCGAGGGACGGGGGACGGACACCGGGGAGCTGTTTTTT	CASSPEGRGTDTGELFF
few	TRBV15	TRBJ1-2	.	TGTGCCACCAGCAGAGATCCTATGACCCGGGGGGGCTATGGCTACACCTTC	CATSRDPMTRGGYGYTF
.	TRBV6-6	TRBJ2-5	.	TGTGCCAGCAGCCCGGGAGAGACCCAGTACTTC	CASSPGETQYF
.	TRBV5-4	TRBJ2-3	TRBD1	TGTGCCAGCAGCTGGACAGGGGCAGATACGCAGTATTTT	CASSWTGADTQYF
few	TRBV14	TRBJ2-7	.	TGTGCCAGCAGCCAAATCCAGGGGTCCTACGAGCAGTACTTC	CASSQIQGSYEQYF
.	TRBV11-3	TRBJ2-2	TRBD1	TGTGCCAGCAGCTTAGGGACAGGGATCACCGGGGAGCTGTTTTTT	CASSLGTGITGELFF
few	TRBV7-2	TRBJ1-5	.	TGTGCCAGCAGCTTAGAATACAGGACCGATCAGCCCCAGCATTTT	CASSLEYRTDQPQHF
many	TRBV6-5	TRBJ1-2	.	TGTGCCAGCAGTTTCGAGGGCTATGGCTACACCTTC	CASSFEGYGYTF
few	TRBV15	TRBJ2-1	TRBD2	TGTGCCACCACGGGTCCAGGACTAGCGGGAGTAACCTACAATGAGCAGTTCTTC	CATTGPGLAGVTYNEQFF
.	TRBV11-3	TRBJ2-5	.	TGTGCCAGCAGCTTAGAGGGTGGAGGATTGGAGACCCAGTACTTC	CASSLEGGGLETQYF
few	TRBV4-2	TRBJ2-1	TRBD2	TGTGCCAGCAGCCGGGGACTAGCGGGAGGGACGGAGCAGTTCTTC	CASSRGLAGGTEQFF
few	TRBV6-5	TRBJ1-4	.	TGTGCCAGCAGTTATGGGGGGGCGCAGGAAGAAAAACTGTTTTTT	CASSYGGAQEEKLFF
few	TRBV7-2	TRBJ1-2	TRBD1	TGTGCCAGCAGCTCAAGACAGGGGGCGAGTGGGAACTATGGCTACACCTTC	CASSSRQGASGNYGYTF
many	TRBV4-3	TRBJ2-2	.	TGCGCCAGCAGCCAAGATCCACAGGGCCAGGCCGGGGAGCTGTTTTTT	CASSQDPQGQAGELFF
.	TRBV5-4	TRBJ1-2	TRBD1	TGTGCCAGCAGCTCGGGACAGCACTATGGCTACACCTTC	CASSSGQHYGYTF
.	TRBV7-2	TRBJ2-1	.	TGTGCCAGCAGCTCGCAGGGAGGCGGGATTGTAGGTGAGCAGTTCTTC	CASSSQGGGIVGEQFF
few	TRBV6-5	TRBJ2-7	.	TGTGCCAGCAGTCCCGGGGTTGGGCAGTACTTC	CASSPGVGQYF
few	TRBV5-4	TRBJ2-1	TRBD2	TGCGCCAGCAGCCAAGACTCTAGCGGGCAGCGGCGGTTCTTC	CASSQDSSGQRRFF
.	TRBV5-4	TRBJ1-2	TRBD1	TGTGCCAGCGACAGGGAATCGGGCTATGGCTACACCTTC	CASDRESGYGYTF
once	TRBV4-1	TRBJ2-1	.	TGCGCCAGCAGCCAAGGGCCTAGCTCCTACAATGAGCAGTTCTTC	CASSQGPSSYNEQFF
.	TRBV19	TRBJ1-5	.	TGTGCCAGTATGGGGGGATGGGGGAATAGCAATCAGCCCCAGCATTTT	CASMGGWGNSNQPQHF
few	TRBV14	TRBJ2-7	TRBD2	TGTGCCAGCAGTGGGACTAGCGGGAGCAACGAGCAGTACTTC	CASSGTSGSNEQYF
few	TRBV4-2	TRBJ2-5	TRBD2	TGTGCCAGCAGTGCTAGACTAGCGGGGGGGCCGCAGGAGACCCAGTACTTC	CASSARLAGGPQETQYF
.	TRBV30	TRBJ2-3	.	TGTGCCTGGAGTGTTATCTGGGAAGGACTCACAGATACGCAGTATTTT	CAWSVIWEGLTDTQYF
many	TRBV29-1	TRBJ1-5	TRBD1	TGCAGCGTTGAGGTTACAGGGGAAAGCAATCAGCCCCAGCATTTT	CSVEVTGESNQPQHF
few	TRBV5-1	TRBJ2-1	.	TGCGCCAGCAGCTCACAGGTTGGTGAGCAGTTCTTC	CASSSQVGEQFF